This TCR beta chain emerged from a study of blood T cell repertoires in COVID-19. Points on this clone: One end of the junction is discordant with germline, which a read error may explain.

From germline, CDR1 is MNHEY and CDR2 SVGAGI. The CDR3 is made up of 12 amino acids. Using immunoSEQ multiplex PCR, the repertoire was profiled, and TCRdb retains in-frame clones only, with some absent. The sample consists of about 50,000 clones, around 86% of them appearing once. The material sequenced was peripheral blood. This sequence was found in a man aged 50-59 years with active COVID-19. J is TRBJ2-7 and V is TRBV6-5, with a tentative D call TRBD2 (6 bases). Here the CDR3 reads CASSPGTDEQYF. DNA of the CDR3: TGTGCCAGCAGCCCAGGGACTGACGAACAGTACTTC.